These T cell receptor beta chains were read from a single sample in a study of lymphopenia after photon versus proton radiotherapy. The protocol was immunoSEQ multiplex PCR, while the TCRdb copy is restricted to in-frame clones and leaves out a portion. Of about 70,000 clones listed, approximately 87% are singletons. The material was peripheral blood, obtained from a patient treated with proton-based radiotherapy. The receptors were gathered from an elderly man with esophageal cancer. CDR3s include the opening cysteine and the closing phenylalanine or tryptophan. The D gene is left open where the match is weak. Size values are once, few and many counts, or a class for expanded clones, and some rows have none.

j_call	d_call	clone_size	v_call	cdr3_aa	cdr3_nt
TRBJ2-3	NA	NA	TRBV21-1	CASSPLPPAGTSANTDTQYF	TGTGCCAGCAGCCCTTTGCCCCCCGCCGGGACTAGCGCAAACACAGATACGCAGTATTTT
TRBJ2-7	TRBD1	few	TRBV4-2	CASSLPGQPLQYF	TGTGCCAGCAGCCTACCGGGACAGCCTCTTCAGTACTTC
TRBJ2-1	TRBD2	NA	TRBV30	CAWRGTSGYRQRNNEQFF	TGTGCCTGGAGAGGGACTAGCGGGTACCGACAAAGAAACAATGAGCAGTTCTTC
TRBJ2-3	TRBD2	NA	TRBV7-8	CASNPGELAGGADTQYF	TGTGCCAGCAACCCAGGGGAACTAGCGGGAGGTGCAGATACGCAGTATTTT
TRBJ1-2	NA	NA	TRBV29-1	CSVEAGGYGYTF	TGCAGCGTTGAAGCGGGAGGGTATGGCTACACCTTC
TRBJ2-7	TRBD1	once	TRBV2	CASNKETGVTYEQYF	TGTGCCAGCAATAAGGAGACAGGGGTTACCTACGAGCAGTACTTC
TRBJ1-4	NA	NA	TRBV15	CATSSGGRWGGRNEKLFF	TGTGCCACCAGCAGCGGGGGCCGGTGGGGCGGAAGGAATGAAAAACTGTTTTTT
TRBJ2-3	TRBD2	NA	TRBV5-5	CASSLLAGVADTQYF	TGTGCCAGCAGCTTGCTAGCGGGAGTAGCAGATACGCAGTATTTT
TRBJ2-5	NA	once	TRBV7-2	CASSLVAGTQETQYF	TGTGCCAGCAGCTTAGTGGCAGGGACCCAAGAGACCCAGTACTTC
TRBJ2-1	NA	few	TRBV11-2	CASSPPGAGTSNEQFF	TGTGCCAGCAGCCCCCCCGGCGCGGGAACGAGCAATGAGCAGTTCTTC
TRBJ1-2	TRBD1	few	TRBV28	CASRRDRVSYGYTF	TGTGCCAGCAGGCGGGACAGGGTGAGCTATGGCTACACCTTC
TRBJ1-2	NA	few	TRBV14	CASSSGGAYGYTF	TGTGCCAGCAGCTCCGGGGGGGCCTATGGCTACACCTTC
TRBJ2-1	TRBD2	NA	TRBV2	CASRGLRGRAHEQFF	TGTGCCAGCAGGGGACTACGCGGGAGGGCTCATGAGCAGTTCTTC
TRBJ2-7	NA	few	TRBV7-3	CASRQQALSYEQYF	TGTGCCAGCAGGCAACAAGCGCTATCCTACGAGCAGTACTTC
TRBJ2-7	TRBD1	NA	TRBV5-1	CASSFTSQRQGVHEQYF	TGCGCCAGCAGCTTCACGAGCCAACGACAGGGGGTACACGAGCAGTACTTC
TRBJ1-4	NA	few	TRBV18	CASSPNVGGATNEKLFF	TGTGCCAGCTCACCTAATGTCGGGGGAGCAACTAATGAAAAACTGTTTTTT
TRBJ2-1	NA	NA	TRBV15	CATSSRGTRTYNEQFF	TGTGCCACCAGCAGCCGCGGGACCCGCACGTACAATGAGCAGTTCTTC
TRBJ1-1	NA	NA	TRBV6-6	CASSYEGGTEAFF	TGTGCCAGCAGTTACGAGGGGGGGACTGAAGCTTTCTTT
TRBJ2-1	NA	NA	TRBV11-3	CASSPRGAGVNNEQFF	TGTGCCAGCAGCCCTAGGGGGGCGGGAGTGAATAATGAGCAGTTCTTC
TRBJ1-3	TRBD1	NA	TRBV7-9	CASSLAQGALFGNTIYF	TGTGCCAGCAGCTTAGCGCAGGGGGCACTTTTTGGAAACACCATATATTTT
TRBJ1-2	NA	NA	TRBV5-5	CASSADSNYGYTF	TGTGCCAGCAGCGCGGACAGTAACTATGGCTACACCTTC
TRBJ2-7	NA	NA	TRBV30	CGAYARGSHEQYF	TGTGGGGCCTACGCCCGGGGGTCCCACGAGCAGTACTTC
TRBJ1-1	TRBD1	NA	TRBV19	CASSIAISTGAFF	TGTGCCAGTAGTATAGCCATTTCGACAGGGGCTTTCTTT
TRBJ2-1	TRBD2	NA	TRBV5-1	CASSIGLLAGAFMKYNEQFF	TGCGCCAGCAGCATAGGGTTACTAGCGGGAGCGTTTATGAAATACAATGAGCAGTTCTTC
TRBJ2-1	TRBD1	NA	TRBV5-1	CASSQGQTVFNEQFF	TGCGCCAGCAGCCAGGGACAGACAGTTTTCAATGAGCAGTTCTTC
TRBJ2-1	NA	NA	TRBV27	CASSLSPSHEQFF	TGTGCCAGCAGTTTATCGCCTAGCCATGAGCAGTTCTTC
TRBJ2-7	TRBD1	NA	TRBV15	CATSRQGAFYEQYF	TGTGCCACCAGCAGACAGGGGGCTTTCTACGAGCAGTACTTC
TRBJ1-6	NA	NA	TRBV30	CAWSSYRGLSSSYNSPLHF	TGTGCCTGGAGTAGTTACCGGGGTCTCTCAAGCTCCTATAATTCACCCCTCCACTTT
TRBJ1-1	NA	NA	TRBV29-1	CSVATGTTQGDTEAFF	TGCAGCGTCGCCACCGGGACTACGCAGGGTGACACTGAAGCTTTCTTT
TRBJ2-1	TRBD2	NA	TRBV11-2	CASSTPGLAGPRHEQFF	TGTGCCAGCAGCACACCGGGACTAGCGGGCCCCCGGCATGAGCAGTTCTTC
TRBJ2-7	NA	NA	TRBV7-8	CASSLRQPYEQYF	TGTGCCAGCAGCTTACGACAGCCCTACGAGCAGTACTTC
TRBJ1-5	NA	once	TRBV7-2	CASSLGLGDNQPQHF	TGTGCCAGCAGCTTAGGTTTGGGGGACAATCAGCCCCAGCATTTT
TRBJ2-1	TRBD2	NA	TRBV7-2	CASSLYMTSAYNEQFF	TGTGCCAGCAGCTTATATATGACTAGCGCGTACAATGAGCAGTTCTTC
TRBJ1-3	TRBD1	NA	TRBV9	CASSEQGRRLAGGNTIYF	TGTGCCAGCAGCGAACAGGGGCGACGTCTCGCGGGAGGAAACACCATATATTTT
TRBJ2-7	TRBD2	NA	TRBV7-6	CASSLGTSGAVTDEQYF	TGTGCCAGCAGCTTAGGGACTAGCGGGGCCGTTACGGACGAGCAGTACTTC
TRBJ1-1	TRBD1	few	TRBV10-3	CAISDATGVPDRAEAFF	TGTGCCATCAGTGACGCAACAGGGGTCCCCGATCGCGCTGAAGCTTTCTTT
TRBJ2-7	NA	once	TRBV11-3	CASSLGASSYEQYF	TGTGCCAGCAGCTTGGGCGCAAGCTCCTACGAGCAGTACTTC
TRBJ2-7	NA	NA	TRBV7-9	CASRGVSGEQYF	TGTGCCAGCAGAGGCGTTTCCGGCGAGCAGTACTTC
TRBJ1-3	NA	NA	TRBV19	CASSMTSPTGTGNTIYF	TGTGCCAGTAGTATGACATCCCCCACTGGTACTGGAAACACCATATATTTT
TRBJ1-2	NA	NA	TRBV2	CASSERDNYGYTF	TGTGCCAGCAGTGAAAGAGATAACTATGGCTACACCTTC
TRBJ1-2	NA	NA	TRBV7-8	CASSPGIDYGYTF	TGTGCCAGCAGCCCAGGGATAGACTATGGCTACACCTTC
TRBJ2-7	TRBD1	NA	TRBV15	CATSSDRGPYEQYF	TGTGCCACCAGCAGCGACAGGGGCCCTTACGAGCAGTACTTC
TRBJ2-7	NA	once	TRBV19	CASSQPGAKDEQYF	TGTGCCAGTAGTCAACCGGGAGCGAAAGACGAGCAGTACTTC
TRBJ1-1	TRBD1	NA	TRBV30	CAWSGQGLTEAFF	TGTGCCTGGAGTGGACAGGGGCTGACTGAAGCTTTCTTT
TRBJ2-3	NA	NA	TRBV19	CASRDLSGGSTDTQYF	TGTGCCAGTAGAGATCTCAGCGGAGGGAGCACAGATACGCAGTATTTT
TRBJ1-4	NA	NA	TRBV9	CASSVGDRLPNEKLFF	TGTGCCAGCAGCGTAGGTGACAGGCTCCCTAATGAAAAACTGTTTTTT
TRBJ2-7	TRBD1	NA	TRBV9	CASSVAPQGASYEQYF	TGTGCCAGCAGCGTAGCTCCTCAGGGGGCTTCCTACGAGCAGTACTTC
TRBJ2-5	NA	NA	TRBV27	CASSLSLTQTQYF	TGTGCCAGCAGTTTATCTCTCACCCAGACCCAGTACTTC
TRBJ2-7	NA	NA	TRBV13	CASSGPGQTSYEQYF	TGTGCCAGCAGCGGCCCGGGTCAGACCTCCTACGAGCAGTACTTC
TRBJ2-7	TRBD1	NA	TRBV11-2	CASSGRDRGNEQYF	TGTGCCAGCAGCGGCCGGGACAGGGGAAACGAGCAGTACTTC